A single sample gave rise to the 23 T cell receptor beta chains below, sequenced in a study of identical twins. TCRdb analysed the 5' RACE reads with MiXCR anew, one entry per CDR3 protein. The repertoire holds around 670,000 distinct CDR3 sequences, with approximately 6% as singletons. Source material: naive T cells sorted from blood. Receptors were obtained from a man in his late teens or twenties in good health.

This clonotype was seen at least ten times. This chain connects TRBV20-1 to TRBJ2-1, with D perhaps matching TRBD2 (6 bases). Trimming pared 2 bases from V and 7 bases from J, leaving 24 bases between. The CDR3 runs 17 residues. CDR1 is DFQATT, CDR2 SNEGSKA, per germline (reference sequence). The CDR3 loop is CSARRPFTLAKNNEQFF. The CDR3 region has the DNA TGCAGTGCTAGAAGGCCTTTTACGCTAGCGAAAAATAATGAGCAGTTCTTC.

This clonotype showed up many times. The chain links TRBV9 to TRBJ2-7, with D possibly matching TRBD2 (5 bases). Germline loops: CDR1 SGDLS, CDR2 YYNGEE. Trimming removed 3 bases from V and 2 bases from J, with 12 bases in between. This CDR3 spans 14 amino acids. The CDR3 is CASSADWATYEQYF. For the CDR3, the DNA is TGTGCCAGCAGCGCGGACTGGGCTACCTACGAGCAGTACTTC.

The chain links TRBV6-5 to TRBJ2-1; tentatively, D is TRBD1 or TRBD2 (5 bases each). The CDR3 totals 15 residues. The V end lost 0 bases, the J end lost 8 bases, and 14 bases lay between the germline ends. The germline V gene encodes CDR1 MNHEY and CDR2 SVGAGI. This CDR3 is CASSYSRGTPHEQFF. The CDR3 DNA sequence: TGTGCCAGCAGTTACTCTAGAGGGACCCCTCATGAGCAGTTCTTC.

This CDR3 reads CASSPIRGRRYEQYF. The CDR3 DNA sequence: TGTGCCAGCAGCCCGATCCGAGGGAGAAGGTACGAGCAGTACTTC. V and J are TRBV11-2 and TRBJ2-7; a possible D gene is TRBD2 (5 bases). This CDR3 has 15 residues. Germline values: CDR1 SGHAT, CDR2 FQNNGV. Trimming took 5 bases from V and 4 from J, leaving 18 bases between them.

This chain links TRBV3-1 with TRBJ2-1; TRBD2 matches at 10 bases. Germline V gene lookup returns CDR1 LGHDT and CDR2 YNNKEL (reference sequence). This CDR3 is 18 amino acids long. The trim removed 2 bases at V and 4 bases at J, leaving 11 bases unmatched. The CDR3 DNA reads TGTGCCAGCAGCCAATATCGTGGACTAGCGGAAAGATACAATGAGCAGTTCTTC. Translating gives CASSQYRGLAERYNEQFF.

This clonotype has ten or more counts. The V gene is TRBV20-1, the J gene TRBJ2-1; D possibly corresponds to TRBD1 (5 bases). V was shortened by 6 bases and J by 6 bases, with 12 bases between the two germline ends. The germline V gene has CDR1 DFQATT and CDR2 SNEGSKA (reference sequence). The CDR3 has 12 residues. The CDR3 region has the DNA TGCAGTGCCAATTCAGGGTTCAATGAGCAGTTCTTC. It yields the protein CSANSGFNEQFF.

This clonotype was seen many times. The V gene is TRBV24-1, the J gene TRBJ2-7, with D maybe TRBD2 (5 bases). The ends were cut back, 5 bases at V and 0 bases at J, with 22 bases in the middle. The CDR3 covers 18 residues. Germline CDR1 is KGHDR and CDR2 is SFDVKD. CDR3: CATSVGISRMVASYEQYV. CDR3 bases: TGTGCCACCAGTGTCGGGATTTCCCGGATGGTAGCCTCCTACGAGCAGTACGTC.

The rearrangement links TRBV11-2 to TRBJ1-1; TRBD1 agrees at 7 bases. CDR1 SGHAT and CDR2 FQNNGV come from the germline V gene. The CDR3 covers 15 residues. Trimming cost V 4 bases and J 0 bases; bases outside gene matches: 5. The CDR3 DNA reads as TGTGCCAGCAGCTCCACGACAGGGATGAACACTGAAGCTTTCTTT. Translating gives CASSSTTGMNTEAFF.

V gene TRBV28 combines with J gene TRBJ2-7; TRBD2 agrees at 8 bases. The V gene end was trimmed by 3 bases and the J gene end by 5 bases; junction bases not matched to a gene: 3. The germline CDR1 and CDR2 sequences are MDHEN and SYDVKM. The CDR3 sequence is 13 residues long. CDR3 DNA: TGTGCCAGCAGTTTCGGGGGGGGTAACGAGCAGTACGTC. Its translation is CASSFGGGNEQYV.

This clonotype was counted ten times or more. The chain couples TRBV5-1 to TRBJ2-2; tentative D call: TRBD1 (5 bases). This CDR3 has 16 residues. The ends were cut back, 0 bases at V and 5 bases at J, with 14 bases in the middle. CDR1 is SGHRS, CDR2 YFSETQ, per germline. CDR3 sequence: CASSLAARVETGELFF. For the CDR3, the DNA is TGCGCCAGCAGCTTGGCCGCCAGGGTAGAGACCGGGGAGCTGTTTTTT.

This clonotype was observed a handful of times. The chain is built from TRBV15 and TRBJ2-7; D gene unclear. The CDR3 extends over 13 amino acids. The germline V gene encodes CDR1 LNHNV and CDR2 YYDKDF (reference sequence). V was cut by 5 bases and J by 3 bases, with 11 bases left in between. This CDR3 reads CATSLGRDYEQYV. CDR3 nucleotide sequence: TGTGCCACCAGCCTCGGTAGGGACTACGAGCAGTACGTC.

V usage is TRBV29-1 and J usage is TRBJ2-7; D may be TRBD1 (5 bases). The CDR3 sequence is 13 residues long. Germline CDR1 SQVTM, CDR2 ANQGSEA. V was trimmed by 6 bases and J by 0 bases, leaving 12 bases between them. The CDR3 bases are TGCAGCGTCCAGGGCCCGAACTCCTACGAGCAGTACTTC. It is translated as CSVQGPNSYEQYF.

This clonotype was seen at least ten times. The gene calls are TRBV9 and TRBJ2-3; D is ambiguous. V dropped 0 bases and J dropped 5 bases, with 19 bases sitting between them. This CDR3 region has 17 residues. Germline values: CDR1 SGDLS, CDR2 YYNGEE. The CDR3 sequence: CASSVDPPGDVEDTQYF. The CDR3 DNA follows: TGTGCCAGCAGCGTAGATCCCCCAGGCGATGTGGAAGATACGCAGTATTTT.

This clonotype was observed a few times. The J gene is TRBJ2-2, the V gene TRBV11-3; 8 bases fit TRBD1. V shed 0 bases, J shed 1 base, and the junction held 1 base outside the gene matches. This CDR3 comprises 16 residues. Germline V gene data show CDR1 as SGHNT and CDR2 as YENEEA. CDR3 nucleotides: TGTGCCAGCAGCTTAGAACAGGGGGTGAACACCGGGGAGCTGTTTTTT. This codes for CASSLEQGVNTGELFF.

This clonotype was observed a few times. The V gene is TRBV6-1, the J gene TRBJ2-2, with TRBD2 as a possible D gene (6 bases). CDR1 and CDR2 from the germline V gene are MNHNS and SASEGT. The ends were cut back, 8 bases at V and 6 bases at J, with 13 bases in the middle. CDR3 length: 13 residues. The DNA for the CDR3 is TGTGCCAGCCGTCCGGGGGTAGCCGGGGAGCTGTTTTTT. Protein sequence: CASRPGVAGELFF.

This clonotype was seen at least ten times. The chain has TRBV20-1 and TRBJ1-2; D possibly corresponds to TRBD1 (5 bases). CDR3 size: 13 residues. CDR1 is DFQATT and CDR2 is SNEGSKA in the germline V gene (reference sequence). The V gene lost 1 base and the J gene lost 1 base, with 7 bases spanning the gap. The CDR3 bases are TGCAGTGCTAGAGTCGACAGTAACTATGGCTACACCTTC. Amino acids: CSARVDSNYGYTF.

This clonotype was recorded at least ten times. The CDR3 spells CASSFKTGEGYTF. The CDR3 DNA follows: TGCGCCAGCAGCTTTAAGACAGGCGAGGGCTACACCTTC. The chain is built from TRBV5-1 and TRBJ1-2, with a weak D call TRBD1 (6 bases). With 2 bases removed from V and 8 bases from J, the gap between germline ends came to 13 bases. The CDR3 loop spans 13 amino acids. Germline values: CDR1 SGHRS, CDR2 YFSETQ.

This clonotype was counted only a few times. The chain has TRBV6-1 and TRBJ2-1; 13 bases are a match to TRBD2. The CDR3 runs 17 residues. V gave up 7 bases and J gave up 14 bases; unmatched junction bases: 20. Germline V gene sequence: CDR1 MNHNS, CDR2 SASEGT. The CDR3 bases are TGTGCCAGCATTCCTTCGCATCCGGGACTAGCGGGAAACGTGGAGTTCTTC. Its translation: CASIPSHPGLAGNVEFF.

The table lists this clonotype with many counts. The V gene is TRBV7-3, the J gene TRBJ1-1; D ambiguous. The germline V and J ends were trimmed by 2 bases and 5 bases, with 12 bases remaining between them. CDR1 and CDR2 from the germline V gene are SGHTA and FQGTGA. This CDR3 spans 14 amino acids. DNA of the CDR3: TGTGCCAGCAGCTTAGAGGGATACGGGACTGAAGCTTTCTTT. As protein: CASSLEGYGTEAFF.

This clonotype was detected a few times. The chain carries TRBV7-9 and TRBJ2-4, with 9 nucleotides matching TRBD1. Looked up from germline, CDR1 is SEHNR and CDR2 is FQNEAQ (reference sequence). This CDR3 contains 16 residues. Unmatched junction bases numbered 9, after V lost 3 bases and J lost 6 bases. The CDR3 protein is CASSFRTGDSANIQYF. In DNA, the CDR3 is TGTGCCAGCAGCTTCCGGACAGGGGACAGCGCAAACATTCAGTACTTC.

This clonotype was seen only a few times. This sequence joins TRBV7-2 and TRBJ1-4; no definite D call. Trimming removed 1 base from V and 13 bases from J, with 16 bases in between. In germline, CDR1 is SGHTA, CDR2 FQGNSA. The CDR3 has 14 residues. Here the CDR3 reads CASSLGPRETGLFF. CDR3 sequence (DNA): TGTGCCAGCAGCTTAGGTCCACGAGAGACCGGACTGTTTTTT.

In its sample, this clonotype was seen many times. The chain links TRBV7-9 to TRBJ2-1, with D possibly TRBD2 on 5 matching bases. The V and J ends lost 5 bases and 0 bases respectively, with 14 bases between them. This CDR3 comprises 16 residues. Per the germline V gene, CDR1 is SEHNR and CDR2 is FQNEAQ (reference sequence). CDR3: CASSHRTGSSYNEQFF. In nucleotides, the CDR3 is TGTGCCAGCAGCCACCGAACTGGGAGCTCCTACAATGAGCAGTTCTTC.

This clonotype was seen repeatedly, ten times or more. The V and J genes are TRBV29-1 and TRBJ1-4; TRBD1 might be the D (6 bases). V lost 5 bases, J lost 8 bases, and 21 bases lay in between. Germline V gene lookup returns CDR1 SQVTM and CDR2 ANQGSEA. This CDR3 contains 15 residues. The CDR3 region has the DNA TGCAGCGTTCAGGGGCGTCGGAGCCGCGACGAAAAACTGTTTTTT. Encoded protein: CSVQGRRSRDEKLFF.